Listed below are T cell receptor beta chains from one sample, sequenced in a study of immune cell composition in non-small cell lung cancer. Data came from immunoSEQ multiplex PCR; TCRdb stores just in-frame clones and leaves some out. The sample lists some 8,500 clones; roughly 76% were seen once. The sample consisted of lung tumor tissue. The receptors shown here come from a human donor with non-small cell lung cancer. The CDR3 runs from the conserved cysteine through the conserved F or W. D genes are given only for firm matches. Where a row states a size, it is once, few, many or the class of an expanded clone; other rows omit it.

j_call: TRBJ2-2; d_call: TRBD1; v_call: TRBV7-8; clone_size: .; cdr3_aa: CSRDRFNTGELFF; cdr3_nt: TGTAGTCGGGACAGGTTCAACACCGGGGAGCTGTTTTTT
j_call: TRBJ2-1; d_call: .; v_call: TRBV29-1; clone_size: .; cdr3_aa: CSVEPGGNNEQFF; cdr3_nt: TGCAGCGTTGAGCCAGGGGGGAACAATGAGCAGTTCTTC
j_call: TRBJ1-5; d_call: .; v_call: TRBV28; clone_size: .; cdr3_aa: CASTPGTLYNQPQHF; cdr3_nt: TGTGCCAGCACTCCAGGGACCCTATACAATCAGCCCCAGCATTTT
j_call: TRBJ2-2; d_call: TRBD2; v_call: TRBV7-2; clone_size: .; cdr3_aa: CAGGGRSVLGETGELFF; cdr3_nt: TGTGCCGGGGGAGGGAGGTCCGTTTTGGGTGAAACCGGGGAGCTGTTTTTT
j_call: TRBJ2-7; d_call: .; v_call: TRBV28; clone_size: .; cdr3_aa: CASSPASGDGYEQYF; cdr3_nt: TGTGCCAGCAGTCCCGCTTCAGGGGATGGGTACGAGCAGTACTTC
j_call: TRBJ1-2; d_call: .; v_call: TRBV4-1; clone_size: .; cdr3_aa: CASSQDNYYGYTF; cdr3_nt: TGCGCCAGCAGCCAAGACAACTACTATGGCTACACCTTC
j_call: TRBJ2-3; d_call: .; v_call: TRBV11-1; clone_size: .; cdr3_aa: CASSLGSLASSTDTQYF; cdr3_nt: TGTGCCAGCAGCTTAGGGTCATTGGCTTCTAGCACAGATACGCAGTATTTT
j_call: TRBJ2-2; d_call: .; v_call: TRBV6-5; clone_size: .; cdr3_aa: CAGRSPGTGELFF; cdr3_nt: TGTGCCGGACGGTCCCCCGGGACCGGGGAGCTGTTTTTT
j_call: TRBJ2-2; d_call: .; v_call: TRBV27; clone_size: .; cdr3_aa: CASKHEGRTGELFF; cdr3_nt: TGTGCCAGCAAACATGAGGGAAGGACCGGGGAGCTGTTTTTT
j_call: TRBJ2-1; d_call: .; v_call: TRBV5-1; clone_size: .; cdr3_aa: CASSLTGSYNEQFF; cdr3_nt: TGCGCCAGCAGCTTGACAGGGTCCTACAATGAGCAGTTCTTC
j_call: TRBJ2-3; d_call: .; v_call: TRBV27; clone_size: .; cdr3_aa: CASSARTGTDTQYF; cdr3_nt: TGTGCCAGCAGTGCTAGAACCGGCACAGATACGCAGTATTTT
j_call: TRBJ1-4; d_call: TRBD1; v_call: TRBV4-3; clone_size: .; cdr3_aa: CASSRNRGGREKLFF; cdr3_nt: TGCGCCAGCAGCCGAAACAGGGGGGGCCGGGAAAAACTGTTTTTT
j_call: TRBJ2-1; d_call: .; v_call: TRBV10-3; clone_size: .; cdr3_aa: CAISGLVEGRHEQFF; cdr3_nt: TGTGCCATCAGTGGTCTAGTTGAAGGGAGGCATGAGCAGTTCTTC
j_call: TRBJ1-1; d_call: .; v_call: TRBV5-1; clone_size: .; cdr3_aa: CASSFQTAGGTEAFF; cdr3_nt: TGCGCCAGCAGCTTCCAGACAGCCGGAGGGACTGAAGCTTTCTTT
j_call: TRBJ2-6; d_call: .; v_call: TRBV2; clone_size: few; cdr3_aa: CASSALSGANVLTF; cdr3_nt: TGTGCCAGCAGTGCTCTATCTGGGGCCAACGTCCTGACTTTC
j_call: TRBJ1-1; d_call: .; v_call: TRBV28; clone_size: .; cdr3_aa: CASTGPGNTEAFF; cdr3_nt: TGTGCCAGCACTGGGCCAGGAAACACTGAAGCTTTCTTT
j_call: TRBJ1-5; d_call: .; v_call: TRBV30; clone_size: few; cdr3_aa: CAWSPPTYLDQPQHF; cdr3_nt: TGTGCCTGGAGTCCCCCGACCTACCTAGATCAGCCCCAGCATTTT
j_call: TRBJ2-7; d_call: .; v_call: TRBV7-6; clone_size: .; cdr3_aa: CASSLVSDEQYF; cdr3_nt: TGTGCCAGCAGCTTAGTTTCCGACGAGCAGTACTTC
j_call: TRBJ1-2; d_call: TRBD1; v_call: TRBV5-1; clone_size: once; cdr3_aa: CASSLQGADYGYTF; cdr3_nt: TGCGCCAGCAGCTTGCAGGGGGCAGACTATGGCTACACCTTC
j_call: TRBJ2-3; d_call: TRBD2; v_call: TRBV19; clone_size: .; cdr3_aa: CASSPSSGGLSTDTQYF; cdr3_nt: TGTGCCAGTAGTCCATCTAGCGGGGGACTTTCCACAGATACGCAGTATTTT
j_call: TRBJ2-3; d_call: .; v_call: TRBV28; clone_size: .; cdr3_aa: CASQDRSSLISTDTQYF; cdr3_nt: TGTGCCAGCCAAGACAGGTCCTCACTCATTTCCACAGATACGCAGTATTTT
j_call: TRBJ2-2; d_call: .; v_call: TRBV6-8; clone_size: .; cdr3_aa: CASSLLGPGELFF; cdr3_nt: TGTGCCAGCAGCTTACTGGGCCCCGGGGAGCTGTTTTTT
j_call: TRBJ2-2; d_call: .; v_call: TRBV7-8; clone_size: .; cdr3_aa: CASSRTGELFF; cdr3_nt: TGTGCCAGCAGCCGTACCGGGGAGCTGTTTTTT
j_call: TRBJ1-1; d_call: .; v_call: TRBV6-5; clone_size: .; cdr3_aa: CASRDQGNTEAFF; cdr3_nt: TGTGCCAGCAGAGACCAGGGAAACACTGAAGCTTTCTTT
j_call: TRBJ1-5; d_call: TRBD1; v_call: TRBV15; clone_size: .; cdr3_aa: CATSDHQGGGQPQHF; cdr3_nt: TGTGCCACCAGCGACCATCAGGGGGGCGGGCAGCCCCAGCATTTT
j_call: TRBJ1-3; d_call: .; v_call: TRBV7-9; clone_size: .; cdr3_aa: CASSFSGNTIYF; cdr3_nt: TGTGCCAGCAGCTTCTCTGGAAACACCATATATTTT